These 21 T cell receptor beta chains were all obtained from the same sample, sequenced in a study of T cell changes during pregnancy in multiple sclerosis. Produced via immunoSEQ multiplex PCR; TCRdb's table is partial and in-frame only. This table holds roughly 37,000 clones, 80% to 95% found once. Sample: CD8+ T cells from peripheral blood mononuclear cells, taken before pregnancy. Every receptor here comes from a female donor with multiple sclerosis, enrolled in a pregnancy study.

The chain employs TRBV4-1 and TRBJ2-1, with 8 nucleotides matching TRBD2. With V trimmed by 1 base and J by 6 bases, 5 bases remained unmatched. Germline-derived CDR1 and CDR2 are MGHRA and YSYEKL. This CDR3 has 15 amino acids. The CDR3: CASSQALLAANEQFF. The CDR3 DNA reads TGCGCCAGCAGCCAAGCTCTACTAGCGGCCAATGAGCAGTTCTTC.

This chain connects TRBV18 to TRBJ1-2; a possible D gene is TRBD1 (6 bases). V was pared by 3 bases and J by 14 bases, with 16 bases between. This CDR3 comprises 12 residues. The germline CDR1 and CDR2 sequences are KGHSH and LQKENI. The CDR3 sequence is CASSPPQGRNTF. Here the CDR3 DNA reads TGTGCCAGCTCACCGCCCCAGGGGCGGAATACCTTC.

This chain joins TRBV28 and TRBJ2-5; D is unresolved. Trimming cost V 6 bases and J 0 bases, with 8 bases left between them. This CDR3 region has 13 residues. Germline V gene sequence: CDR1 MDHEN, CDR2 SYDVKM. The CDR3 DNA sequence: TGTGCCAGCAGCCTAAATTACCAAGAGACCCAGTACTTC. Its translation is CASSLNYQETQYF.

The V gene is TRBV30, the J gene TRBJ1-2, with D hard to call. The V and J ends lost 1 base and 4 bases respectively, with 10 bases between them. This CDR3 contains 13 residues. From germline, CDR1 is GTSNPN and CDR2 SVGIG (reference sequence). The CDR3 DNA follows: TGTGCCTGGAGTGGAACAGTTGTCTATGGCTACACCTTC. This sequence encodes CAWSGTVVYGYTF.

V usage is TRBV27 and J usage is TRBJ2-7; D is unclear. Looked up from germline, CDR1 is MNHEY and CDR2 is SMNVEV (reference sequence). This CDR3 comprises 12 residues. The ends were cut back, 5 bases at V and 4 bases at J, with 9 bases in the middle. The CDR3 spells CASSPFTYEQYF. In nucleotides, the CDR3 is TGTGCCAGCAGTCCTTTCACTTACGAGCAGTACTTC.

This clone has just a few counts. The rearrangement joins TRBV7-9 to TRBJ1-2; D gene uncertain. The CDR3 loop spans 16 amino acids. The germline V gene has CDR1 SEHNR and CDR2 FQNEAQ (reference sequence). Trimming took off 1 base at V and 0 bases at J, with 12 bases between the two ends. The DNA for the CDR3 is TGTGCCAGCAGCTTAGACTACGAGGGTCCTAACTATGGCTACACCTTC. Translation gives CASSLDYEGPNYGYTF.

The chain couples TRBV14 to TRBJ2-7; the match to TRBD2 covers 8 bases. Germline CDR1 SGHDN, CDR2 FVKESK. V gave up 4 bases and J gave up 0 bases; unmatched junction bases: 8. CDR3 size: 16 residues. The CDR3 loop is CASSLRGGRNSYEQYF. The DNA for the CDR3 is TGTGCCAGCAGCCTCCGGGGGGGCAGGAACTCCTACGAGCAGTACTTC.

The chain is built from TRBV2 and TRBJ2-3; 9 nucleotides agree with TRBD2. CDR1 and CDR2 from the germline V gene are SNHLY and FYNNEI. This CDR3 comprises 15 residues. The V gene end was trimmed by 8 bases and the J gene end by 5 bases; junction bases not matched to a gene: 11. CDR3 region: CASQTGGRAEDTQYF. In nucleotides, the CDR3 is TGTGCCAGCCAAACTGGCGGGAGGGCGGAAGATACGCAGTATTTT.

This chain links TRBV2 with TRBJ2-2; D is perhaps TRBD1 (6 bases). The CDR3 consists of 13 residues. Germline V gene data show CDR1 as SNHLY and CDR2 as FYNNEI. V gave up 7 bases and J gave up 3 bases, with 9 bases separating them. DNA of the CDR3: TGTGCCAGCACGGACAGATACACCGGGGAGCTGTTTTTT. Translated: CASTDRYTGELFF. Full variable domain (remainder filled in from reference TRBV2 and TRBJ2-2): EPEVTQTPSHQVTQMGQEVILRCVPISNHLYFYWYRQILGQKVEFLVSFYNNEISEKSEIFDDQFSVERPDGSNFTLKIRSTKLEDSAMYFCASTDRYTGELFFGEGSRLTVL.

The chain joins TRBV19 to TRBJ1-5; tentative D call: TRBD1 (6 bases). Germline-derived CDR1 and CDR2 are LNHDA and SQIVND (reference sequence). The CDR3 runs 19 residues. The V end was cut by 0 bases, the J end by 2 bases, with 20 bases between. The CDR3 nucleotides are TGTGCCAGTAGTATAGACGCGGTCGTGGGGGCCCATCGCAATCAGCCCCAGCATTTT. Translated, it gives CASSIDAVVGAHRNQPQHF.

The V gene is TRBV5-4, the J gene TRBJ1-3; unclear D gene. This CDR3 contains 15 residues. The V end was cut by 0 bases, the J end by 1 base, with 8 bases between. Germline loops: CDR1 SGHNT, CDR2 YYREEE (reference sequence). CDR3: CASSLGVISGNTIYF. DNA of the CDR3: TGTGCCAGCAGCTTGGGAGTAATATCTGGAAACACCATATATTTT.

By share, this clone ranks as medium-sized. This chain joins TRBV6-4 and TRBJ2-3, with 10 bases that match TRBD2. V lost 5 bases to trimming and J lost 2 bases; unmatched junction nucleotides: 1. The CDR3 sequence is 14 residues long. Germline loops: CDR1 MRHNA, CDR2 SNTAGT. The DNA for the CDR3 is TGTGCCAGCAGTAGCGGGGGGGCCACAGATACGCAGTATTTT. Amino acids: CASSSGGATDTQYF.

CDR3 sequence reads: CASSPGTLRDTQYF. In DNA form, the CDR3 reads TGTGCCAGCAGCCCCGGGACACTCAGGGATACGCAGTATTTT. J is TRBJ2-3 and V is TRBV9; a possible D gene is TRBD1 (6 bases). CDR3 length equals 14 residues. Germline V CDR1 and CDR2: SGDLS, YYNGEE. V was clipped by 4 bases and J by 6 bases, with 15 bases between them.

The chain couples TRBV7-9 to TRBJ2-3; 9 bases are a match to TRBD1. The J segment lost 15 bases and the V segment lost 1 base, leaving 5 bases of the junction unmatched. The CDR3 has 12 residues. Germline loops: CDR1 SEHNR, CDR2 FQNEAQ (reference sequence). CDR3 loop: CASSLGDRESYF. CDR3 DNA sequence: TGTGCCAGCAGCTTAGGGGACAGGGAATCTTATTTT.

The chain has TRBV6-5 and TRBJ2-7; D remains ambiguous. Trimming pared 5 bases from V and 0 bases from J, leaving 5 bases between. Germline assignment: CDR1 MNHEY and CDR2 SVGAGI. CDR3 length equals 12 residues. The CDR3: CASSPSSYEQYF. The CDR3 nucleotides read TGTGCCAGCAGTCCCAGCTCCTACGAGCAGTACTTC.

The chain uses TRBV30 and TRBJ2-7, with 7 bases aligning to TRBD1. J lost 2 bases, V lost 1 base, and 2 bases had no gene match. Germline values: CDR1 GTSNPN, CDR2 SVGIG (reference sequence). This CDR3 is built from 13 residues. In DNA form, the CDR3 reads TGTGCCTGGAGTGGAGACAGGGCCTACGAGCAGTACTTC. It specifies CAWSGDRAYEQYF.

This clone was detected once. The chain uses TRBV7-3 and TRBJ2-7, with D perhaps TRBD1 (5 bases). Germline CDR1 SGHTA, CDR2 FQGTGA. V was shortened by 2 bases and J by 2 bases, with 13 bases between the two germline ends. The CDR3 is 15 amino acids. CDR3 protein: CASSLGAGRAYEQYF. CDR3 bases: TGTGCCAGCAGCTTAGGGGCTGGAAGGGCCTACGAGCAGTACTTC.

J is TRBJ1-3 and V is TRBV7-6, with D uncertain. The V gene's germline CDR1 is SGHVS and CDR2 FNYEAQ. The CDR3 contains 16 residues. V was shortened by 5 bases and J by 0 bases, with 14 bases between the two germline ends. The DNA for the CDR3 is TGTGCCAGCAGCGCGAGAGTTGAGAGCTCTGGAAACACCATATATTTT. Protein product: CASSARVESSGNTIYF.

This chain uses TRBV7-2 with TRBJ2-1, with D unclear. V was pared by 2 bases and J by 0 bases, with 5 bases between. This CDR3 has 14 amino acids. Germline CDR1 SGHTA, CDR2 FQGNSA. The CDR3: CASSLFYSYNEQFF. The CDR3 coding sequence is TGTGCCAGCAGCTTATTCTACTCCTACAATGAGCAGTTCTTC.

The rearrangement links TRBV5-4 to TRBJ1-1; D might be TRBD1 (6 bases). Germline lookup yields CDR1 SGHNT and CDR2 YYREEE (reference sequence). V was clipped by 2 bases and J by 6 bases, with 11 bases between them. The CDR3 totals 13 residues. In nucleotides, the CDR3 is TGTGCCAGCAGCTTCGATCGGACAGCTGAAGCTTTCTTT. Protein sequence: CASSFDRTAEAFF.

The J gene is TRBJ2-1, the V gene TRBV9; 12 bases line up with TRBD2. Germline lookup yields CDR1 SGDLS and CDR2 YYNGEE. V shed 3 bases, J shed 8 bases, and the junction held 30 bases outside the gene matches. The CDR3 is made up of 23 amino acids. In DNA form, the CDR3 reads TGTGCCAGCAGCGCCCTGATTGGACAGGGAACCGCTAGCGGGAGGGCCGATTATTATGAGCAGTTCTTC. This translates into CASSALIGQGTASGRADYYEQFF.